The TCR beta chain under discussion was sequenced for a study of OX40 agonist ivuxolimab in advanced cancers. Looking at the study overall: Patients were dosed with the agonistic anti-OX40 (CD134) antibody ivuxolimab. Participants averaged roughly 57 years of age (range 23 to 79) and were around 85% male.

TCRdb's copy holds only in-frame clones and misses some; the assay was immunoSEQ multiplex PCR. The sample has 75,000 to 95,000 clones, about 92% seen once. Peripheral blood came from all dose cohorts at three timepoints. V trimming: 2 bases; J trimming: 4 bases; junction bases outside the gene matches: 2. This CDR3 has 14 residues. Germline V gene lookup returns CDR1 SNHLY and CDR2 FYNNEI. Study-wide points: At 0.1 to 3.0 mg/kg and by week 6, clonal expansion occurred in CD4+ and CD8+ blood T cells.

With respect to this clone: The antigen is unknown.

This rearrangement joins TRBV2 to TRBJ1-2; 9 positions match TRBD1. This clonotype originated in an adult with an advanced solid tumor such as melanoma, head and neck, liver or kidney cancer. The sequencing here drew on CD4+ or CD8+ T cells sorted from blood, taken in a trial of the OX40 agonist ivuxolimab. Written as DNA, the CDR3 is TGTGCCAGCAGTGAACGGACAGGGGTCTATGGCTACACCTTC. Amino acids: CASSERTGVYGYTF. Supplemented by reference TRBV2 and TRBJ1-2, the full variable domain reads EPEVTQTPSHQVTQMGQEVILRCVPISNHLYFYWYRQILGQKVEFLVSFYNNEISEKSEIFDDQFSVERPDGSNFTLKIRSTKLEDSAMYFCASSERTGVYGYTFGSGTRLTVV.